Listed here are 28 T cell receptor beta chains from one sample, sequenced in a study of blood T cell repertoires in COVID-19. Sequencing was performed with immunoSEQ multiplex PCR; in TCRdb, only in-frame clones are kept and a portion is missing. The sample has a few hundred thousand clones, around 84% seen once. The sequenced sample consisted of peripheral blood. These receptors all come from a man aged 50 to 59 with acute or convalescent COVID-19.

The chain combines TRBV2 with TRBJ2-7, with a possible D match to TRBD1 (6 bases). Germline-derived CDR1 and CDR2 are SNHLY and FYNNEI. This CDR3 region has 14 residues. Trimming pared 6 bases from V and 6 bases from J, leaving 18 bases between. The CDR3 DNA is TGTGCCAGCAGGACCGGGACACAATCCCGCGAGCAGTACTTC. Its translation is CASRTGTQSREQYF.

The gene calls are TRBV9 and TRBJ2-7; 7 bases match TRBD1. The CDR3 totals 17 residues. Germline V gene lookup returns CDR1 SGDLS and CDR2 YYNGEE. Trimming removed 0 bases from V and 1 base from J; junction bases left unmatched: 10. The CDR3 is CASSVGLLTGISYEQYF. In nucleotides, the CDR3 is TGTGCCAGCAGCGTAGGCCTCCTGACAGGGATTTCCTACGAGCAGTACTTC.

The chain joins TRBV7-9 to TRBJ1-2; maybe TRBD1 (6 bases). The germline V and J ends were trimmed by 7 bases and 4 bases, with 19 bases remaining between them. From germline, CDR1 is SEHNR and CDR2 FQNEAQ (reference sequence). This CDR3 is 15 amino acids long. This chain's CDR3 is CASTRVGTKPYGYTF. The CDR3 bases are TGTGCCAGCACCCGAGTGGGGACAAAACCCTATGGCTACACCTTC.

The count of this clone is one. The chain is built from TRBV7-3 and TRBJ2-1; 9 bases are shared with TRBD2. The V segment lost 4 bases and the J segment 6 bases; nucleotides outside the gene matches: 10. Germline V gene data show CDR1 as SGHTA and CDR2 as FQGTGA. CDR3 length: 16 amino acids. CDR3 sequence: CASSSLGGGAGNEQFF. CDR3 in DNA: TGTGCCAGCAGCTCCTTGGGCGGGGGGGCTGGCAATGAGCAGTTCTTC.

Here the CDR3 DNA reads TGTGCCAGCAGCCTCCGCGGGGGCACGAAAGAGACCCAGTACTTC. Translation: CASSLRGGTKETQYF. The chain combines TRBV7-2 with TRBJ2-5, with D possibly TRBD2 on 7 matching bases. CDR3 length: 15 amino acids. Deletions cut 5 bases from V and 3 bases from J, with 16 bases between. Germline V gene sequence: CDR1 SGHTA, CDR2 FQGNSA.

The CDR3 reads CASSSRGVVFHTF. The CDR3 coding sequence is TGTGCCAGCAGCTCCCGCGGGGTGGTCTTCCACACCTTC. The chain carries TRBV5-5 and TRBJ1-2; D gene unclear. The CDR3 extends over 13 amino acids. Germline V gene lookup returns CDR1 SGHKS and CDR2 YYEKEE (reference sequence). Trimming stripped 3 bases from V and 12 bases from J, with 18 bases between.

This rearrangement joins TRBV30 to TRBJ1-2, with D unclear. The V and J ends lost 3 bases and 3 bases respectively, with 5 bases between them. The CDR3 spans 11 residues. The V gene's germline CDR1 is GTSNPN and CDR2 SVGIG (reference sequence). The CDR3: CAWRYDYGYTF. CDR3 DNA: TGTGCCTGGAGGTATGACTATGGCTACACCTTC.

This clone was observed a handful of times. Other DNA sequences from this sample encode an identical CDR3 as well. The chain recombines TRBV19 with TRBJ2-3; D unclear. The CDR3 sequence is 13 residues long. V was trimmed by 1 base and J by 4 bases, leaving 6 bases between them. Germline V CDR1 and CDR2: LNHDA, SQIVND (reference sequence). CDR3 sequence reads: CASSIGLADTQYF. In DNA form, the CDR3 reads TGTGCCAGTAGTATAGGGCTAGCAGATACGCAGTATTTT. Using reference TRBV19 and TRBJ2-3 for the parts outside the CDR3, the full variable domain is DGGITQSPKYLFRKEGQNVTLSCEQNLNHDAMYWYRQDPGQGLRLIYYSQIVNDFQKGDIAEGYSVSREKKESFPLTVTSAQKNPTAFYLCASSIGLADTQYFGPGTRLTVL.

CDR3 DNA sequence: TGCGCCAGCAGCCCCTCGGGTCAGACTTGGAATGAGCAGTTCTTC. As protein: CASSPSGQTWNEQFF. The chain couples TRBV5-1 to TRBJ2-1; D unresolved. CDR1 SGHRS and CDR2 YFSETQ come from the germline V gene. This CDR3 has 15 amino acids. Deletions cut 4 bases from V and 7 bases from J, with 18 bases between.

The chain links TRBV7-2 to TRBJ1-3; 9 bases map to TRBD1. The CDR3 is made up of 14 amino acids. V was clipped by 5 bases and J by 5 bases; unmatched bases: 4. In germline, CDR1 is SGHTA, CDR2 FQGNSA. The CDR3 DNA reads as TGTGCCAGCAGCGGCGGGACAGGGCGAAACACCATATATTTT. This sequence encodes CASSGGTGRNTIYF.

This clone has a handful of counts. V and J are TRBV15 and TRBJ1-3; 8 positions match TRBD1. Germline V CDR1 and CDR2: LNHNV, YYDKDF (reference sequence). The ends lost 0 bases at V and 4 bases at J; junction bases unmatched: 8. The CDR3 is made up of 17 amino acids. The CDR3 nucleotides read TGTGCCACCAGCAGAGATATCGTCAGGGGGCCGGGAAACACCATATATTTT. Its translation: CATSRDIVRGPGNTIYF.

This rearrangement joins TRBV18 to TRBJ1-4; tentative D call: TRBD1 (6 bases). Trimming pared 3 bases from V and 7 bases from J, leaving 12 bases between. This CDR3 spans 14 amino acids. Germline-derived CDR1 and CDR2 are KGHSH and LQKENI. The CDR3 region is CASSPPGTSEKLFF. The CDR3 region has the DNA TGTGCCAGCTCACCTCCAGGGACAAGTGAAAAACTGTTTTTT.

This rearrangement joins TRBV10-2 to TRBJ1-4; 7 bases align to TRBD1. Germline V gene lookup returns CDR1 WSHSY and CDR2 SAAADI. After removal of 6 bases from V and 3 bases from J, the junction contained 7 bases not matched to a gene. CDR3 length: 15 amino acids. CDR3 DNA: TGCGCCAGCAGGACTCAGGGACAGTCTAATGAAAAACTGTTTTTT. Translating it yields CASRTQGQSNEKLFF.

This chain uses TRBV6-2 or TRBV6-3 with TRBJ2-7; 13 positions match TRBD2. The CDR3 spans 18 residues. Germline loops: CDR1 MNHEY, CDR2 SVGEGT. V lost 5 bases, J lost 9 bases, and 19 bases stayed unmatched. CDR3 in amino acids: CASSAPPGTSGARLGQYF. The CDR3 DNA is TGTGCCAGCAGTGCCCCTCCCGGGACTAGCGGGGCCCGCCTGGGGCAGTACTTC.

This chain joins TRBV18 and TRBJ2-5, with a tentative D call TRBD1 (5 bases). CDR3 length: 12 amino acids. In germline, CDR1 is KGHSH, CDR2 LQKENI. V lost 2 bases and J 5 bases, leaving 6 bases between the germline ends. As DNA, the CDR3 is TGTGCCAGCTCACCAGGGGCGGAGACCCAGTACTTC. Residues: CASSPGAETQYF.

CDR3 in amino acids: CASSQVGRGPSLKNIQYF. In DNA form, the CDR3 reads TGCGCCAGCAGCCAAGTAGGAAGGGGGCCGTCCCTTAAAAACATTCAGTACTTC. The chain recombines TRBV4-1 with TRBJ2-4; 7 bases fit TRBD1. Germline V gives CDR1 MGHRA, CDR2 YSYEKL. The CDR3 contains 18 residues. Trimming took 1 base from V and 4 from J; bases not matched to a gene: 13.

In its sample, this clone was seen a few times. This sequence joins TRBV19 and TRBJ1-2, with TRBD1 matching over 7 bases. Germline V CDR1 and CDR2: LNHDA, SQIVND (reference sequence). The CDR3 has 13 amino acids. V lost 6 bases, J lost 5 bases, and 6 bases stayed unmatched. In DNA, the CDR3 is TGTGCCAGTAGCGTGGGACAGACTTATGGCTACACCTTC. Encoded protein: CASSVGQTYGYTF.

The chain uses TRBV6-5 and TRBJ1-5, with TRBD1 as a possible D gene (6 bases). The CDR3 runs to 15 residues. Looked up from germline, CDR1 is MNHEY and CDR2 is SVGAGI. V was trimmed by 5 bases and J by 5 bases, leaving 16 bases between them. The CDR3 region has the DNA TGTGCCAGCAGTCCCCTCAATTACAGGGATCAGCCCCAGCATTTT. Translating it yields CASSPLNYRDQPQHF.

This rearrangement joins TRBV11-2 to TRBJ1-2; TRBD1 matches 8 bases. Germline V gene lookup returns CDR1 SGHAT and CDR2 FQNNGV. With V trimmed by 5 bases and J by 8 bases, 7 bases remained unmatched. The CDR3 spans 13 residues. CDR3 sequence reads: CASSPDRGRGYTF. The CDR3 bases are TGTGCCAGCAGCCCCGACAGGGGAAGAGGCTACACCTTC.

The genes are TRBV5-1 and TRBJ1-1; weak D call: TRBD1 (6 bases). Trimming removed 0 bases at V and 0 bases at J, with 9 bases between. Germline-derived CDR1 and CDR2 are SGHRS and YFSETQ. This CDR3 has 15 amino acids. The CDR3 sequence is CASSLVQGMNTEAFF. The DNA for the CDR3 is TGCGCCAGCAGCTTGGTGCAGGGGATGAACACTGAAGCTTTCTTT. Drawing the rest from reference TRBV5-1 and TRBJ1-1, the complete variable domain is KAGVTQTPRYLIKTRGQQVTLSCSPISGHRSVSWYQQTPGQGLQFLFEYFSETQRNKGNFPGRFSGRQFSNSRSEMNVSTLELGDSALYLCASSLVQGMNTEAFFGQGTRLTVV.

The V gene is TRBV19, the J gene TRBJ1-1, with 8 bases fitting TRBD1. In germline, CDR1 is LNHDA, CDR2 SQIVND (reference sequence). J was trimmed by 6 bases and V by 4 bases; bases with no gene match: 10. The CDR3 totals 15 residues. CDR3 protein: CASSSSDRVVAEAFF. The CDR3, as DNA: TGTGCCAGTAGTAGCTCGGACAGGGTGGTCGCTGAAGCTTTCTTT.

V gene TRBV2 combines with J gene TRBJ1-5, with D unclear. CDR1 and CDR2 (germline): SNHLY, FYNNEI. The CDR3 runs 12 residues. The V end was cut by 5 bases, the J end by 7 bases, with 9 bases between. For the CDR3, the DNA is TGTGCCAGCAGTCGCACTCTGCAGCCCCAGCATTTT. Its protein is CASSRTLQPQHF.

The chain joins TRBV7-3 to TRBJ2-3; TRBD1 is a possible D gene (6 bases). Germline CDR1 and CDR2: SGHTA and FQGTGA. V was cut by 3 bases and J by 4 bases, with 8 bases left in between. The CDR3 has 13 amino acids. CDR3 region: CASSFGGPDTQYF. The CDR3 DNA reads TGTGCCAGCAGCTTTGGGGGCCCAGATACGCAGTATTTT.

The V gene is TRBV6-5, the J gene TRBJ2-2, with 10 positions matching TRBD1. CDR1 and CDR2 (germline): MNHEY, SVGAGI. Trimming cost V 6 bases and J 6 bases; bases outside gene matches: 7. This CDR3 spans 15 amino acids. As DNA, the CDR3 is TGTGCCAGCAGACCCGGGACAGGGGCCGCCGGGGAGCTGTTTTTT. It specifies CASRPGTGAAGELFF.

This chain uses TRBV12-3 or TRBV12-4 with TRBJ1-6; 8 bases fit TRBD1. CDR3 length equals 11 residues. V gave up 3 bases and J gave up 17 bases; unmatched junction bases: 3. The CDR3 reads CASSFRDRFHF. CDR3 bases: TGTGCCAGCAGTTTTCGGGACAGGTTCCACTTT.

The rearrangement uses TRBV30 and TRBJ1-1; no firm D call. The CDR3 is 13 residues long. Trimming took off 0 bases at V and 7 bases at J, with 12 bases between the two ends. Per the germline V gene, CDR1 is GTSNPN and CDR2 is SVGIG (reference sequence). In DNA, the CDR3 is TGTGCCTGGAGTGTGGGAGACGGACTTGAAGCTTTCTTT. Protein sequence: CAWSVGDGLEAFF.

The sample holds one count of this clone. The CDR3 nucleotides read TGTGCCAGTAGTATTCAGAGCGGGGGGCGGGGTGAGCAGTTCTTC. This sequence encodes CASSIQSGGRGEQFF. The chain links TRBV19 to TRBJ2-1; 9 bases are a match to TRBD2. Germline V gives CDR1 LNHDA, CDR2 SQIVND (reference sequence). This CDR3 has 15 residues. Losses at the gene ends were 3 bases for V and 9 bases for J; bases not matched to a gene: 9.

In this sample, this clone turned up once. The CDR3 region is CASSLLPGAHTGELFF. In nucleotides, the CDR3 is TGTGCCAGCAGCTTGTTGCCAGGGGCCCACACCGGGGAGCTGTTTTTT. The rearrangement joins TRBV5-5 to TRBJ2-2, with D possibly TRBD1 on 6 matching bases. Germline V gives CDR1 SGHKS, CDR2 YYEKEE (reference sequence). This CDR3 spans 16 amino acids. V was trimmed by 1 base and J by 3 bases, leaving 13 bases between them.